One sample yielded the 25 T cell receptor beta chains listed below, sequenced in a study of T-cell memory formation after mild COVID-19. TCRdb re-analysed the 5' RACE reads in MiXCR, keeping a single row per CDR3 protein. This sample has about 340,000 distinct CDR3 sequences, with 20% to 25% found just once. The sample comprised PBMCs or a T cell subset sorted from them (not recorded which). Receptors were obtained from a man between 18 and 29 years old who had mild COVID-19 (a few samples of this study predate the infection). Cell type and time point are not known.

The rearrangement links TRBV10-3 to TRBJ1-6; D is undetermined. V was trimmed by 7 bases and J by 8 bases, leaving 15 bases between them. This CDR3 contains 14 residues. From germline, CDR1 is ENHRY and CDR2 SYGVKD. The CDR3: CAITTDPRDSPLHF. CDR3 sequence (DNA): TGTGCCATCACCACGGACCCGAGGGATTCACCCCTCCACTTT.

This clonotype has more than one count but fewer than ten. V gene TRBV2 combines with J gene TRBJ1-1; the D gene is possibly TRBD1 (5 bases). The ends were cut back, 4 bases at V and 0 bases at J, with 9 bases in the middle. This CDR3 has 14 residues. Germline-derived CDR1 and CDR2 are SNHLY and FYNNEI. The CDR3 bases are TGTGCCAGCAGTGCAGAGGGGCTGAACACTGAAGCTTTCTTT. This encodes CASSAEGLNTEAFF.

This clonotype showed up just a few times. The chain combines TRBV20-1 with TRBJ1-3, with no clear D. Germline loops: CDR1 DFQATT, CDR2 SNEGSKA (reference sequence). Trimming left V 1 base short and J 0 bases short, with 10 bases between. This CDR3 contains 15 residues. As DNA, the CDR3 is TGCAGTGCTAGAGGCCTAGGAATCTCTGGAAACACCATATATTTT. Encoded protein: CSARGLGISGNTIYF.

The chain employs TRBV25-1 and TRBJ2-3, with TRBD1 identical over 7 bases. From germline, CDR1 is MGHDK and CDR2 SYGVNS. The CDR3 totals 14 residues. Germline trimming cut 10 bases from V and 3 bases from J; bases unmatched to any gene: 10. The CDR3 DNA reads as TGTGCCATCTCAGCCACGACAGGGACAGATACGCAGTATTTT. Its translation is CAISATTGTDTQYF.

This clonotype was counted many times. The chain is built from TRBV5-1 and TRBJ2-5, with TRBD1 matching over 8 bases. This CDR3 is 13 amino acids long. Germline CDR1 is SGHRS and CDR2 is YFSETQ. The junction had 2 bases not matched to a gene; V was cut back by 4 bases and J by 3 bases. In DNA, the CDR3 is TGCGCCAGCAGCCTGACAGGGGAAGAGACCCAGTACTTC. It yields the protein CASSLTGEETQYF.

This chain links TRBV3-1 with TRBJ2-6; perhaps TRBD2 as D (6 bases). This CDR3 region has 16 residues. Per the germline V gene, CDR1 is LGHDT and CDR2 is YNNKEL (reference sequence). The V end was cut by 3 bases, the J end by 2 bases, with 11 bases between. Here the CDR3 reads CASSQGGTPGANVLTF. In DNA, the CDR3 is TGTGCCAGCAGCCAGGGCGGGACGCCTGGGGCCAACGTCCTGACTTTC.

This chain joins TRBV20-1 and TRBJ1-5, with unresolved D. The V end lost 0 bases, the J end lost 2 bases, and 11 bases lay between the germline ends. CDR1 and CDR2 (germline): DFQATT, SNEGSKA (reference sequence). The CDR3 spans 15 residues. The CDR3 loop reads CSARDPGVGNQPQHF. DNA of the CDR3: TGCAGTGCTAGAGATCCTGGGGTAGGCAATCAGCCCCAGCATTTT.

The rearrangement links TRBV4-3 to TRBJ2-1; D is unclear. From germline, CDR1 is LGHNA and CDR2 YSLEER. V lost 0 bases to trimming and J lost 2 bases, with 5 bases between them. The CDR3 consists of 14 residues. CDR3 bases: TGCGCCAGCAGCCAAGAGGCGACCTACAATGAGCAGTTCTTC. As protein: CASSQEATYNEQFF.

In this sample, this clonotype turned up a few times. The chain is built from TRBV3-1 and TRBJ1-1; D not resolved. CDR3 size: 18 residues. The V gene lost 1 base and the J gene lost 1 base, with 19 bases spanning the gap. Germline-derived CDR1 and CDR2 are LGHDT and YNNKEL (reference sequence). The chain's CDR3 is CASSQVFKVTGPNTEAFF. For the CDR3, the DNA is TGTGCCAGCAGCCAAGTTTTTAAGGTGACCGGACCGAACACTGAAGCTTTCTTT.

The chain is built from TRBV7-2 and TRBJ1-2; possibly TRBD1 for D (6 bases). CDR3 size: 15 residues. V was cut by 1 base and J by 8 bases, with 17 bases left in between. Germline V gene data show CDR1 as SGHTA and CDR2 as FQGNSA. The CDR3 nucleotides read TGTGCCAGCAGCTTAGTCACAGGGAATTTCGGGGGCTACACCTTC. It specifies CASSLVTGNFGGYTF.

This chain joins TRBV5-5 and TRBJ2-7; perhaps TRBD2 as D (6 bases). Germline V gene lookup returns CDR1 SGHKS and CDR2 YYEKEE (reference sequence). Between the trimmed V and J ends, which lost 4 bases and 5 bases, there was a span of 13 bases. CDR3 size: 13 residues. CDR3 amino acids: CASSAPEGHEQYF. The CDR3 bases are TGTGCCAGCAGCGCCCCGGAGGGTCACGAGCAGTACTTC.

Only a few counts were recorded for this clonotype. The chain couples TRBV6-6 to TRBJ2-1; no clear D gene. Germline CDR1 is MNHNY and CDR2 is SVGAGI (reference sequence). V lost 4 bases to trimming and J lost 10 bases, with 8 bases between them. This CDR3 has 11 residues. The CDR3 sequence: CASSFRYEQFF. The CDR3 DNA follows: TGTGCCAGCAGTTTCCGGTACGAGCAGTTCTTC.

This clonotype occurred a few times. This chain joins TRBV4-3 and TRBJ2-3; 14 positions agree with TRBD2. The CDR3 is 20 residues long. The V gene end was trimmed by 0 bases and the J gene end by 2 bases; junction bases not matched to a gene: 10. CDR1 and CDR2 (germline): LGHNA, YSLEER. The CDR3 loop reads CASSQDRTSGGTTHTDTQYF. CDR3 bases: TGCGCCAGCAGCCAAGATAGGACTAGCGGGGGGACTACCCACACAGATACGCAGTATTTT.

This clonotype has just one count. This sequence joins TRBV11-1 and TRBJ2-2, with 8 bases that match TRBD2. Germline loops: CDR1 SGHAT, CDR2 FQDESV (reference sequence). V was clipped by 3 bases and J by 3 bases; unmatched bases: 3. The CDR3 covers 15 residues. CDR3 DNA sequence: TGTGCCAGCAGCTTCGGCGGGGGGCACACCGGGGAGCTGTTTTTT. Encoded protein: CASSFGGGHTGELFF.

CDR3 nucleotide sequence: TGTGCCAGCAGCCAAGTAGCGGGGGGGCCCGCAGATACGCAGTATTTT. Translating it yields CASSQVAGGPADTQYF. The genes are TRBV3-1 and TRBJ2-3; TRBD2 aligns across 11 bases. Germline CDR1 reads LGHDT; CDR2 reads YNNKEL (reference sequence). With V trimmed by 1 base and J by 4 bases, 4 bases remained unmatched. CDR3 length: 16 residues.

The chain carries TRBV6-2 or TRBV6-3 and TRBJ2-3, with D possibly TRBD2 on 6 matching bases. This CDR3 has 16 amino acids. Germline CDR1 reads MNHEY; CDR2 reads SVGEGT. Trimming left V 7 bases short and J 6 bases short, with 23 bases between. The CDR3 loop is CASTRGTVRLGDTQYF. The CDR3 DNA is TGTGCCAGCACGCGGGGTACCGTTCGGTTAGGGGATACGCAGTATTTT.

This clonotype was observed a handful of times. The CDR3 reads CASSPGDRVSYNSPLHF. In DNA, the CDR3 is TGTGCCAGCAGCCCAGGCGACAGGGTATCCTATAATTCACCCCTCCACTTT. The J gene is TRBJ1-6, the V gene TRBV7-9; the match to TRBD1 covers 7 bases. Germline CDR1 reads SEHNR; CDR2 reads FQNEAQ (reference sequence). The V segment lost 5 bases and the J segment 1 base; nucleotides outside the gene matches: 8. The CDR3 covers 17 residues.

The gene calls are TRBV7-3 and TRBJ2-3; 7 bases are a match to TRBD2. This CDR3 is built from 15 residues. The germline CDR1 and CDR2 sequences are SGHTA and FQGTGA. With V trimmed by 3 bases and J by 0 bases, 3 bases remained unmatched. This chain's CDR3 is CASSFLADSTDTQYF. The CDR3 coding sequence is TGTGCCAGCAGCTTTCTAGCGGATAGCACAGATACGCAGTATTTT.

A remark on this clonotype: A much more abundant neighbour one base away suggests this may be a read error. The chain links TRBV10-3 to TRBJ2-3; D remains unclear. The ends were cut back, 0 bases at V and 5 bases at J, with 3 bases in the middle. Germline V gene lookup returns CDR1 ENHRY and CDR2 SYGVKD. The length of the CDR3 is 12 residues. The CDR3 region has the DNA TGTGCCATCAGTGAGTCAGGAGATACGCAGTATTTT. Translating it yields CAISESGDTQYF.

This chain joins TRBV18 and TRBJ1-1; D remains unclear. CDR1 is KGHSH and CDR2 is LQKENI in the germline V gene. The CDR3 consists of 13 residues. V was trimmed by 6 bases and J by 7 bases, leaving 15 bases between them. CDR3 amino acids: CASSSDRHLEAFF. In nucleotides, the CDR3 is TGTGCCAGCTCCTCCGATCGGCACCTTGAAGCTTTCTTT.

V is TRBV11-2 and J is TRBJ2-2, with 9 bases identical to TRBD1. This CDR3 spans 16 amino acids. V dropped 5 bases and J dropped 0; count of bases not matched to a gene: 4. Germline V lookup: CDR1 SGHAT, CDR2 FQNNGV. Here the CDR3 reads CASSATGGPNTGELFF. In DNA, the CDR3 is TGTGCCAGCAGCGCCACAGGGGGCCCGAACACCGGGGAGCTGTTTTTT.

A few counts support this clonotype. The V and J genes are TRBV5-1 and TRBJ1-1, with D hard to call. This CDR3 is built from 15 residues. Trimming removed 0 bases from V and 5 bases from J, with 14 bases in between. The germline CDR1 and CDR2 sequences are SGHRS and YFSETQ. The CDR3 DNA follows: TGCGCCAGCAGCTTGGAAGCAGCTTCGGTGACTGAAGCTTTCTTT. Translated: CASSLEAASVTEAFF.

CDR3 region: CASSLVSSNTGELFF. The CDR3 nucleotides read TGTGCCAGCAGCTTGGTTTCTTCGAACACCGGGGAGCTGTTTTTT. The V and J genes are TRBV7-2 and TRBJ2-2; D is undetermined. From germline, CDR1 is SGHTA and CDR2 FQGNSA. V was clipped by 3 bases and J by 0 bases, with 8 bases between them. The CDR3 contains 15 residues.

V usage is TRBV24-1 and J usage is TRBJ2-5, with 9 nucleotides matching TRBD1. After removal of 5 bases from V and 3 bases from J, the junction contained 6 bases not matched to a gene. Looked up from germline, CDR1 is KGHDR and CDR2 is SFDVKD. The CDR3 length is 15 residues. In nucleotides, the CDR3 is TGTGCCACCAGTGCCCCGGGACAGGGTAAAGAGACCCAGTACTTC. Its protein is CATSAPGQGKETQYF.

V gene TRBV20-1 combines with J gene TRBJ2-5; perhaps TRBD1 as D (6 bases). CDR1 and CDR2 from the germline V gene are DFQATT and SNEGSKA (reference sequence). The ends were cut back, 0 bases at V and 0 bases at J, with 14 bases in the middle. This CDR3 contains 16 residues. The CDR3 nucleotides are TGCAGTGCTAGAGATAGAGGTGGGACAAACCAAGAGACCCAGTACTTC. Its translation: CSARDRGGTNQETQYF.